This passage covers 4 T cell receptor beta chains from one sample sequenced in a study of neurological immune-mediated disorders. One entry per CDR3 protein results from TCRdb running MiXCR on the 5' RACE reads. This table holds tens of thousands of distinct CDR3 sequences, roughly 17% found once. The source material was PBMCs. These receptors originate from a woman aged 40 to 55 in good health.

The chain couples TRBV11-2 to TRBJ2-1; 9 nucleotides agree with TRBD2. Germline CDR1 reads SGHAT; CDR2 reads FQNNGV. The V segment lost 1 base and the J segment 7 bases; nucleotides outside the gene matches: 8. The CDR3 length is 16 residues. DNA of the CDR3: TGTGCCAGCAGCTTAGCGGCGGGGGGGCCGCGGAATGAGCAGTTCTTC. It codes for CASSLAAGGPRNEQFF.

This clonotype was seen many times. V is TRBV4-1 and J is TRBJ2-1, with D tentatively TRBD2 (6 bases). The V gene's germline CDR1 is MGHRA and CDR2 YSYEKL. V shed 1 base and J shed 7 bases, with 11 bases lying between them. The CDR3 consists of 14 residues. The CDR3 sequence: CASSQGRDFNEQFF. The CDR3 bases are TGCGCCAGCAGCCAAGGGCGGGACTTTAATGAGCAGTTCTTC.

The table lists this clonotype with many counts. The chain recombines TRBV25-1 with TRBJ2-3, with 8 bases aligning to TRBD2. The length of the CDR3 is 17 residues. V trimming: 2 bases; J trimming: 5 bases; junction bases outside the gene matches: 12. CDR1 and CDR2 from the germline V gene are MGHDK and SYGVNS. The CDR3 is CASSELVGRAGVDTQYF. The CDR3 DNA reads TGTGCCAGCAGTGAACTCGTTGGCAGAGCGGGGGTAGATACGCAGTATTTT.

This clonotype appeared many times. The CDR3 protein is CASSADGQETQYF. The CDR3 DNA follows: TGTGCCAGCAGCGCGGACGGCCAAGAGACCCAGTACTTC. The chain has TRBV7-3 and TRBJ2-5; D not certain. The CDR3 contains 13 residues. The V end was cut by 5 bases, the J end by 1 base, with 8 bases between. Germline assignment: CDR1 SGHTA and CDR2 FQGTGA.